This T cell receptor (beta chain) emerged from a study of T-cell reconstitution after alpha-beta-depleted transplantation in children. This clonotype occurred many times. The V end was cut by 6 bases, the J end by 0 bases, with 17 bases between. The CDR3 runs to 17 residues. Germline loops: CDR1 MNHNS, CDR2 SASEGT. Preparation of the TCRbeta library was carried out with unique molecular identifiers. TCRdb analysed the PCR reads with MiXCR anew, one entry per CDR3 protein. Of roughly 120,000 distinct CDR3 sequences listed, approximately 10% are singletons. The chain joins TRBV6-1 to TRBJ2-2; a possible D gene is TRBD1 (5 bases). The sample consisted of PBMCs from the stem cell graft donor, taken from the stem cell graft. The TCR originated in a human donor who donated a stem cell graft to a child with acute lymphoblastic leukemia. CDR3 amino acids: CASRQGQHGTNTGELFF. The CDR3 nucleotides read TGTGCCAGCAGACAAGGACAACATGGGACGAACACCGGGGAGCTGTTTTTT.